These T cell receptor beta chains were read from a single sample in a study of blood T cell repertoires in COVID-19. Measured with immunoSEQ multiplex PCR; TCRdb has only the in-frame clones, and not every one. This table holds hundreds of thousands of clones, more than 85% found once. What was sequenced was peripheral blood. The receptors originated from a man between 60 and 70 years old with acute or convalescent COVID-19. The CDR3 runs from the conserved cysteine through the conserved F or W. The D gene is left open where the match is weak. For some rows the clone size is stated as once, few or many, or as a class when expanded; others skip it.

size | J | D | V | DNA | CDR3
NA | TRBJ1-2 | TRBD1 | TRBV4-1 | TGCGCCAGCAGCCAAGAAGGGGGCTGGGACTATGGCTACACCTTC | CASSQEGGWDYGYTF
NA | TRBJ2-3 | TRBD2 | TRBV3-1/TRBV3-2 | TGTGCCAGCAGCCCCAAATGGGGTAGCGGGGGCCAGAGCACAGATACGCAGTATTTT | CASSPKWGSGGQSTDTQYF
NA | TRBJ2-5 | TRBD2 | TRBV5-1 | TGCGCCAGCATGCGGGGGGCCGCGGAGACCCAGTACTTC | CASMRGAAETQYF
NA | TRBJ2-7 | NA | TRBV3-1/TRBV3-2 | TGTGCCAGCAGCCACCTTTCGGGACGGGGGGCCCTACAAGCCTACGAGCAGTACTTC | CASSHLSGRGALQAYEQYF
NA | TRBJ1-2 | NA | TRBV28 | TGTGCCAGCAGTTATGGCCGTGGCTACACCTTC | CASSYGRGYTF
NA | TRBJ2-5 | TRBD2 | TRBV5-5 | TGTGCCAGCAGCTTGGAGGGGAGGGGAGAGACCCAGTACTTC | CASSLEGRGETQYF
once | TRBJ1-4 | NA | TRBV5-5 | TGTGCCAGCAGCTTGCGGTTAGCTAATGAAAAACTGTTTTTT | CASSLRLANEKLFF
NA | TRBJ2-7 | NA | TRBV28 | TGTGCCAGCAGTTCCCTGACAGGAGGCGAGCAGTACTTC | CASSSLTGGEQYF
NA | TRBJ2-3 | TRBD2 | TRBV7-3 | TGTGCCAGCAGCTCGACGACTAGCGGGGGGGCCGATACGCAGTATTTT | CASSSTTSGGADTQYF
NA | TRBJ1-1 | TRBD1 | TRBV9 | TGTGCCAGCAGCGTAGGACAGGGGGCGGTGGTCACTGAAGCTTTCTTT | CASSVGQGAVVTEAFF
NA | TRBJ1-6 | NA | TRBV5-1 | TGCGCCAGCAGCTTGGCCCTCGGGGGAAATTCACCCCTCCACTTT | CASSLALGGNSPLHF
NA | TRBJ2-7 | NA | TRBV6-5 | TGTGCCAGCAGTTCTGACAGGAGCTCCTACGAGCAGTACTTC | CASSSDRSSYEQYF
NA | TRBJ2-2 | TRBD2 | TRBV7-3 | TGTGCCAGCAGCCCTGGACTAGCGGGGGGTACTGGGAACACCGGGGAGCTGTTTTTT | CASSPGLAGGTGNTGELFF
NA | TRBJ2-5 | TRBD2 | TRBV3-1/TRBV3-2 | TGTGCCAGCAGCCAAGGGTTCCGGCGGGGGGTCCAAGAGACCCAGTACTTC | CASSQGFRRGVQETQYF
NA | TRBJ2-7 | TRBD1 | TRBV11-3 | TGTGCCAGCAGCTTAGGCTTTGGGACAGCCTACGAGCAGTACTTC | CASSLGFGTAYEQYF
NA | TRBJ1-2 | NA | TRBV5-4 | TGTGCCAGCAGCTTGACATTAAACTATGGCTACACCTTC | CASSLTLNYGYTF
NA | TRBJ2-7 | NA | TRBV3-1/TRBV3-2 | TGTGCCAGCAGCCATGAAGGGAGGGGGTCCCCCTACGAGCAGTACTTC | CASSHEGRGSPYEQYF
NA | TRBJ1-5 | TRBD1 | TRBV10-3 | TGTGCCATCAGTGACTCAGGGGGCGGTCAGCCCCAGCATTTT | CAISDSGGGQPQHF
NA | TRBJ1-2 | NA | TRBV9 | TGTGCCAGCACTGGAGGACTACGGTCTAACTATGGCTACACCTTC | CASTGGLRSNYGYTF
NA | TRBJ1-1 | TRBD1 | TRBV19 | TGTGCCAGTAGTATGGGGACAGGTCGTGATGAAGCTTTCTTT | CASSMGTGRDEAFF
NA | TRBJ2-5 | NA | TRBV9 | TGTGCCAGCAGCGTATTTGGCGGCATGGAGACCCAGTACTTC | CASSVFGGMETQYF
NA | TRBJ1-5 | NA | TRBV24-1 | TGTGCCACCAGTGACTATAGCAATCAGCCCCAGCATTTT | CATSDYSNQPQHF
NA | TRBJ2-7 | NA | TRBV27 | TGTGCCAGCAGTTCTCGGGTCTACGAGCAGTACTTC | CASSSRVYEQYF
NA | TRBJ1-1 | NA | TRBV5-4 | TGTGCCAGCAGCCCGAGGTCGCTTGGCACTGAAGCTTTCTTT | CASSPRSLGTEAFF
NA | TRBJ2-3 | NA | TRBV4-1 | TGCGCCAGCAGCCAAGAGGCCTCCGCCACCCGGCAGTATTTT | CASSQEASATRQYF